These 28 T cell receptor beta chains originate from one sample sequenced in a study of blood T cell repertoires in COVID-19. TCRdb's table, derived via immunoSEQ multiplex PCR, lists solely in-frame clones and lacks some. Among a few hundred thousand clones listed, approximately 91% were seen once. Sequencing was performed on peripheral blood. Receptor source: a man aged 18 to 35 with active or convalescent COVID-19.

The chain links TRBV9 to TRBJ2-2; 10 bases are shared with TRBD2. Germline CDR1 SGDLS, CDR2 YYNGEE. This CDR3 region has 18 residues. The junction had 11 bases not matched to a gene; V was cut back by 0 bases and J by 6 bases. In DNA form, the CDR3 reads TGTGCCAGCAGCGTAGTCGGGGGGACTAGCGCGTTGGCCGGGGAGCTGTTTTTT. It translates to CASSVVGGTSALAGELFF.

V gene TRBV2 combines with J gene TRBJ1-1; the D is unclear. The CDR3 is 13 amino acids. V gave up 5 bases and J gave up 1 base, with 8 bases separating them. The germline V gene encodes CDR1 SNHLY and CDR2 FYNNEI. The CDR3: CASSPAGNTEAFF. DNA of the CDR3: TGTGCCAGCAGTCCTGCGGGGAACACTGAAGCTTTCTTT.

Comments on this clone: This specimen includes other DNA sequences encoding the same CDR3. V is TRBV5-1 and J is TRBJ1-5; maybe TRBD1 (5 bases). V was trimmed by 0 bases and J by 7 bases, leaving 8 bases between them. Germline V gene data show CDR1 as SGHRS and CDR2 as YFSETQ. The CDR3 runs 13 residues. CDR3 amino acids: CASSLERGQPQHF. The CDR3 DNA is TGCGCCAGCAGCTTGGAAAGGGGACAGCCCCAGCATTTT.

The V and J genes are TRBV6-1 and TRBJ1-2; tentatively, D is TRBD1 (6 bases). Trimming left V 3 bases short and J 4 bases short, with 9 bases between. CDR1 MNHNS and CDR2 SASEGT come from the germline V gene. CDR3 size: 13 residues. CDR3 sequence: CASSDHRAYGYTF. In nucleotides, the CDR3 is TGTGCCAGCAGTGATCACAGGGCCTATGGCTACACCTTC.

The rearrangement uses TRBV5-8 and TRBJ1-3; D is perhaps TRBD1 (6 bases). Trimming removed 10 bases at V and 0 bases at J, with 20 bases between. This CDR3 has 16 amino acids. CDR1 and CDR2 from the germline V gene are SGHTS and YDEGEE. CDR3 DNA: TGTGCCGGCCGGGACACCTACTTATCCTCTGGAAACACCATATATTTT. It is translated as CAGRDTYLSSGNTIYF.

This clone has just one count. This chain's CDR3 is CASSDSVSTDTQYF. Here the CDR3 DNA reads TGCGCCAGCAGTGACTCAGTAAGCACAGATACGCAGTATTTT. J is TRBJ2-3 and V is TRBV10-1; D is undetermined. This CDR3 spans 14 amino acids. Germline values: CDR1 WNHNN, CDR2 SYGVQD (reference sequence). The germline V and J ends were trimmed by 3 bases and 0 bases, with 7 bases remaining between them.

J is TRBJ2-7 and V is TRBV27; 8 positions agree with TRBD1. The trim removed 5 bases at V and 2 bases at J, leaving 5 bases unmatched. The CDR3 length is 14 residues. CDR1 and CDR2 (germline): MNHEY, SMNVEV (reference sequence). The CDR3 is CASSTNRGAYEQYF. The CDR3, as DNA: TGTGCCAGCAGTACGAACAGGGGGGCCTACGAGCAGTACTTC.

CDR3 in DNA: TGTGCCAGCAGTGCTTCCAGGGGTGGGACTGAAGCTTTCTTT. Translating gives CASSASRGGTEAFF. J is TRBJ1-1 and V is TRBV2; maybe TRBD1 (6 bases). Germline V gene sequence: CDR1 SNHLY, CDR2 FYNNEI. Trimming cost V 4 bases and J 5 bases, with 14 bases left between them. The CDR3 is 14 amino acids.

The table lists this clone with a few counts. The chain is built from TRBV5-4 and TRBJ2-7; 7 nucleotides match TRBD1. Germline V gene data show CDR1 as SGHNT and CDR2 as YYREEE (reference sequence). CDR3 length: 14 residues. The J segment lost 0 bases and the V segment lost 1 base, leaving 1 base of the junction unmatched. The CDR3: CASSLRGRSYEQYF. As DNA, the CDR3 is TGTGCCAGCAGCTTGAGGGGGCGCTCCTACGAGCAGTACTTC.

Only one count was recorded for this clone. The rearrangement uses TRBV29-1 and TRBJ2-7; 8 bases are a match to TRBD1. The V segment lost 2 bases and the J segment 2 bases; nucleotides outside the gene matches: 11. The length of the CDR3 is 16 residues. CDR1 is SQVTM, CDR2 ANQGSEA, per germline. The chain's CDR3 is CSVEKDRGLVPYEQYF. DNA of the CDR3: TGCAGCGTTGAAAAAGACAGGGGCCTAGTACCCTACGAGCAGTACTTC.

This clone came up once. The chain combines TRBV6-2 or TRBV6-3 with TRBJ2-5; 7 bases fit TRBD2. The germline gives CDR1 MNHEY, CDR2 SVGEGT. After removal of 4 bases from V and 1 base from J, the junction contained 3 bases not matched to a gene. The CDR3 totals 14 residues. The CDR3 DNA sequence: TGTGCCAGCAGTTCGAGCGGGACCCAAGAGACCCAGTACTTC. Protein product: CASSSSGTQETQYF.

V gene TRBV6-5 combines with J gene TRBJ2-3; the match to TRBD2 covers 8 bases. The CDR3 has 11 amino acids. V dropped 8 bases and J dropped 12; count of bases not matched to a gene: 7. The V gene's germline CDR1 is MNHEY and CDR2 SVGAGI. The CDR3 DNA reads as TGTGCCAGCGGCCCCGGGACTAGTCAGTATTTT. It specifies CASGPGTSQYF.

The chain uses TRBV4-1 and TRBJ1-1, with TRBD1 matching 9 bases. The germline V gene has CDR1 MGHRA and CDR2 YSYEKL. The trim removed 1 base at V and 5 bases at J, leaving 5 bases unmatched. The CDR3 is 15 residues long. This chain's CDR3 is CASSQVGDRETEAFF. In DNA, the CDR3 is TGCGCCAGCAGCCAAGTGGGGGACAGGGAAACTGAAGCTTTCTTT.

The CDR3 nucleotides read TGTGCCAGCACCCTACAGGGGGCTGTTTATGGCTACACCTTC. Translation: CASTLQGAVYGYTF. The J gene is TRBJ1-2, the V gene TRBV7-9; TRBD1 matches at 9 bases. The germline gives CDR1 SEHNR, CDR2 FQNEAQ (reference sequence). CDR3 size: 14 residues. V was clipped by 7 bases and J by 5 bases; unmatched bases: 8. The full variable domain, with the rest looked up from reference TRBV7-9 and TRBJ1-2, is DTGVSQNPRHKITKRGQNVTFRCDPISEHNRLYWYRQTLGQGPEFLTYFQNEAQLEKSRLLSDRFSAERPKGSFSTLEIQRTEQGDSAMYLCASTLQGAVYGYTFGSGTRLTVV.

Remarks on this clone: An end of the junction does not agree with germline; a read error may underlie this. This chain joins TRBV7-8 and TRBJ2-5, with 7 bases identical to TRBD1. The CDR3 is 17 residues long. CDR1 is SGHVS and CDR2 is FQNEAQ in the germline V gene. CDR3 nucleotides: TGTGCCAGCAGGTTAGGACACCGGGACAGACGTTCGGAGACCCAGTACTTC. Residues: CASRLGHRDRRSETQYF.

V and J are TRBV5-1 and TRBJ2-7; D call uncertain. Germline V gives CDR1 SGHRS, CDR2 YFSETQ. Trimming cost V 0 bases and J 2 bases, with 9 bases left between them. This CDR3 is 14 amino acids long. The CDR3 loop is CASSLEPGPYEQYF. DNA of the CDR3: TGCGCCAGCAGCTTGGAACCAGGCCCCTACGAGCAGTACTTC. Variable domain in full (rest from reference TRBV5-1 and TRBJ2-7): KAGVTQTPRYLIKTRGQQVTLSCSPISGHRSVSWYQQTPGQGLQFLFEYFSETQRNKGNFPGRFSGRQFSNSRSEMNVSTLELGDSALYLCASSLEPGPYEQYFGPGTRLTVT.

Worth noting for this clone: Other DNA sequences in the same sample also yield this CDR3. V gene TRBV18 combines with J gene TRBJ2-5, with 7 bases matching TRBD1. V shed 2 bases, J shed 1 base, and the junction held 1 base outside the gene matches. Germline lookup yields CDR1 KGHSH and CDR2 LQKENI. The CDR3 length is 14 residues. The CDR3 DNA follows: TGTGCCAGCTCACCAGGGACAGCCCAAGAGACCCAGTACTTC. This translates into CASSPGTAQETQYF.

The rearrangement joins TRBV9 to TRBJ2-2; 8 bases fit TRBD1. Germline V gene data show CDR1 as SGDLS and CDR2 as YYNGEE. V lost 1 base and J lost 1; bases outside the gene matches: 6. This CDR3 is built from 17 residues. CDR3 loop: CASSVRLTGGNTGELFF. The CDR3 nucleotides are TGTGCCAGCAGCGTAAGGTTAACAGGGGGGAACACCGGGGAGCTGTTTTTT.

The genes are TRBV20-1 and TRBJ2-1; TRBD1 might be the D (5 bases). This CDR3 region has 11 residues. V was shortened by 6 bases and J by 7 bases, with 10 bases between the two germline ends. CDR1 DFQATT and CDR2 SNEGSKA come from the germline V gene (reference sequence). The CDR3 loop is CSARQLNEQFF. CDR3 bases: TGCAGTGCCAGACAGTTGAATGAGCAGTTCTTC.

As for this clone: Other DNA sequences of this sample code for an identical CDR3. The chain is built from TRBV5-1 and TRBJ1-2, with TRBD1 as a possible D gene (6 bases). Germline loops: CDR1 SGHRS, CDR2 YFSETQ. The CDR3 spans 13 residues. Trimming removed 0 bases from V and 3 bases from J, with 6 bases in between. For the CDR3, the DNA is TGCGCCAGCAGCTTGGACAGGGACTATGGCTACACCTTC. Residues: CASSLDRDYGYTF.

CDR3 bases: TGTGCCAGCAGTGAATGGACGAGCGGGGGGTTGGGTACGCAGTATTTT. Translated: CASSEWTSGGLGTQYF. The genes are TRBV6-1 and TRBJ2-3, with TRBD2 matching over 9 bases. CDR1 is MNHNS, CDR2 SASEGT, per germline. This CDR3 has 16 amino acids. V shed 2 bases and J 8 bases; nucleotides not matched to a gene: 11.

Only a few counts were recorded for this clone. V is TRBV9 and J is TRBJ2-1; TRBD1 agrees at 7 bases. Per germline, CDR1 SGDLS and CDR2 YYNGEE. V gave up 2 bases and J gave up 0 bases; unmatched junction bases: 14. This CDR3 is 19 amino acids long. CDR3 loop: CASSVSETGPLGSYNEQFF. The DNA of the CDR3 is TGTGCCAGCAGCGTGTCGGAGACAGGGCCCCTAGGCTCCTACAATGAGCAGTTCTTC.

Concerning this clone: This same CDR3 is encoded by further DNA sequences in the sample. V gene TRBV3-1 (or the pseudogene TRBV3-2) combines with J gene TRBJ2-1; D is unclear. V was shortened by 1 base and J by 7 bases, with 5 bases between the two germline ends. The germline gives CDR1 LGHDT, CDR2 YNNKEL (reference sequence). The CDR3 has 12 residues. The CDR3 reads CASSQVGNEQFF. In DNA form, the CDR3 reads TGTGCCAGCAGCCAAGTCGGGAATGAGCAGTTCTTC.

V gene TRBV27 combines with J gene TRBJ2-3; the match to TRBD2 covers 12 bases. Looked up from germline, CDR1 is MNHEY and CDR2 is SMNVEV (reference sequence). The CDR3 runs 17 residues. J gave up 3 bases and V 3 bases, and 7 bases lay outside the gene matches. CDR3 protein: CASSLALLAGGTDTQYF. Here the CDR3 DNA reads TGTGCCAGCAGTTTGGCCCTTCTAGCGGGGGGGACAGATACGCAGTATTTT.

This rearrangement joins TRBV19 to TRBJ2-7, with D hard to call. The CDR3 contains 15 residues. Germline-derived CDR1 and CDR2 are LNHDA and SQIVND (reference sequence). Deletions cut 2 bases from V and 2 bases from J, with 13 bases between. The CDR3 DNA reads TGTGCCAGTAGTATATGGGCAGGAAGGACCTACGAGCAGTACTTC. Translated, it gives CASSIWAGRTYEQYF.

The chain recombines TRBV11-2 with TRBJ2-3, with TRBD2 matching 9 bases. V lost 0 bases and J lost 8; bases outside the gene matches: 9. The CDR3 is made up of 16 amino acids. CDR1 is SGHAT and CDR2 is FQNNGV in the germline V gene. CDR3 coding DNA: TGTGCCAGCAGCTTAGATCGGGCTAGCGGGGCCGGTACGCAGTATTTT. It encodes CASSLDRASGAGTQYF.

This rearrangement joins TRBV10-3 to TRBJ2-3; D is possibly TRBD1 (5 bases). Germline loops: CDR1 ENHRY, CDR2 SYGVKD. V was pared by 3 bases and J by 7 bases, with 14 bases between. The CDR3 length is 14 residues. The CDR3 nucleotides are TGTGCCATCAGTGAACAGGAGACACTAAATACGCAGTATTTT. Encoded protein: CAISEQETLNTQYF.

This chain joins TRBV2 and TRBJ1-5; 7 bases map to TRBD1. Germline V gene sequence: CDR1 SNHLY, CDR2 FYNNEI. The CDR3 runs to 13 residues. V shed 6 bases, J shed 6 bases, and the junction held 5 bases outside the gene matches. The DNA for the CDR3 is TGTGCCAGCAGGGGTACAGGGGTTCAGCCCCAGCATTTT. Translation: CASRGTGVQPQHF.